This TCR beta chain appears in the sequencing data of a study of cytomegalovirus exposure and HLA in healthy donors. Study-wide results and caveats: It was reported that the classifier diagnosed cytomegalovirus status with high specificity and sensitivity in both the original and validation cohorts. Overall, approximately 150 TCR beta chains were annotated as cytomegalovirus-associated.

It was with 60 Vbeta and 13 Jbeta primers that the PCR ran. The protocol was immunoSEQ multiplex PCR, while the TCRdb copy is restricted to in-frame clones and leaves out a portion. The table shows roughly 100,000 clones, with 71% occurring only once. This clone was counted a few times. What it binds is unknown. CDR3 length equals 15 residues. Trimming stripped 4 bases from V and 6 bases from J, with 16 bases between. The germline gives CDR1 MNHEY, CDR2 SVGAGI. This chain links TRBV6-5 with TRBJ2-1; D perhaps matches TRBD1 (5 bases). Sequenced material: PBMCs. The receptor was isolated from a female donor in good health and CMV-seronegative. In nucleotides, the CDR3 is TGTGCCAGCAGTTCCAGGGCCCCGGCCTTCAATGAGCAGTTCTTC. Translated: CASSSRAPAFNEQFF.